This TCR beta chain was found in a study of blood T cell repertoires in COVID-19. Study details: COVID-19 samples, acute and convalescent, were from the United States, Italy and Spain. T cells, B-cell-depleted T cells, or PBMCs supplied cDNA or gDNA.

With V trimmed by 4 bases and J by 3 bases, 2 bases remained unmatched. CDR1 and CDR2 from the germline V gene are WNHNN and SYGVQD (reference sequence). The CDR3 covers 13 residues. Original processing methods: Amplified reference gene primers provided the basis for estimating nucleated cell counts. Produced via immunoSEQ multiplex PCR; TCRdb's table is partial and in-frame only. The DNA gave D and trimming, while V, J and clone size come from that table. The table has 45,000 to 70,000 clones, about four fifths seen once. The chain combines TRBV10-1 with TRBJ1-1; 7 bases fit TRBD1. The TCR sequence derives from a woman older than 75 with active or convalescent COVID-19. The sequenced material came from peripheral blood. CDR3 bases: TGCGCCAGCAGTGTAGGGGGCGACACTGAAGCTTTCTTT. Its protein product is CASSVGGDTEAFF.